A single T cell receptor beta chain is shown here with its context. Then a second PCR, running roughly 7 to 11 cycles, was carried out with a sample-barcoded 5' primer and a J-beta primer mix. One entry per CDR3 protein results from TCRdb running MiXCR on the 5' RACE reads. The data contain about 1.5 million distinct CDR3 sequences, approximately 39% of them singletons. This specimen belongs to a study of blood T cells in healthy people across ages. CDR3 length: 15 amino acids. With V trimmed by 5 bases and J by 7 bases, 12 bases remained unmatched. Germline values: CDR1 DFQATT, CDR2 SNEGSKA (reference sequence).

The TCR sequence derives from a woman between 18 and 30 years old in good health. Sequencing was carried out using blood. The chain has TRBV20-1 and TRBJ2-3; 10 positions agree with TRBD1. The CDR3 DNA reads TGCAGTGCTTACTACCCGGGACAGGGGATGCATACGCAGTATTTT. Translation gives CSAYYPGQGMHTQYF.